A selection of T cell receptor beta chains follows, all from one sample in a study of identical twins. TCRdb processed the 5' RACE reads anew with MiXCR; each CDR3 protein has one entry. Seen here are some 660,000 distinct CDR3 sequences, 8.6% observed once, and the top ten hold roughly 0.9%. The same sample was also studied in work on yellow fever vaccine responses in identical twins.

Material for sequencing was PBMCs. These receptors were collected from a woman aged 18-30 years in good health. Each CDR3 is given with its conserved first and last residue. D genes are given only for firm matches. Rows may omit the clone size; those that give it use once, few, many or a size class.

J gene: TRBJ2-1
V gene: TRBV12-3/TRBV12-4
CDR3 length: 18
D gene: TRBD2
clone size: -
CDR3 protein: CASSSGLAVSSSYNEQFF
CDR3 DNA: TGTGCCAGCAGTTCCGGACTAGCGGTTAGTAGCTCCTACAATGAGCAGTTCTTC

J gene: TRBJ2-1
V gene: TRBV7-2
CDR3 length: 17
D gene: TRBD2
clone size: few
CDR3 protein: CASSYLPLREQGSEQFF
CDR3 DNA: TGTGCCAGCAGCTACCTCCCTTTGCGGGAGCAAGGCAGTGAGCAGTTCTTC

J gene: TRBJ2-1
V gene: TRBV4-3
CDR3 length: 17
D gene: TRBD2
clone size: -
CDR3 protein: CASSQDAMGGRVGEQFF
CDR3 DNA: TGCGCCAGCAGCCAAGATGCGATGGGCGGGAGGGTTGGTGAGCAGTTCTTC

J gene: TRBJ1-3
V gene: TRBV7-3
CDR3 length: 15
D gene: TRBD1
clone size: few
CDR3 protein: CASSQGRGLGNTIYF
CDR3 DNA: TGTGCCAGCAGCCAGGGGAGGGGGCTTGGAAACACCATATATTTT

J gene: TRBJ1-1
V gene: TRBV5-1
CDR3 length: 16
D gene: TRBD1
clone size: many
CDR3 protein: CASSLKRTGGNTEAFF
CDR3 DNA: TGCGCCAGCAGCTTAAAACGGACAGGTGGGAACACTGAAGCTTTCTTT

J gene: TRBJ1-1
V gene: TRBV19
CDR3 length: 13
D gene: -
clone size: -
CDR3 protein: CASSIGENTEAFF
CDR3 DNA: TGTGCCAGTAGTATAGGGGAGAACACTGAAGCTTTCTTT

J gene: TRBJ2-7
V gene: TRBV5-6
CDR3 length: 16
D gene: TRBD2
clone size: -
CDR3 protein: CASSPEGLADPYEQYF
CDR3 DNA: TGTGCCAGCAGCCCCGAAGGACTAGCGGATCCCTACGAGCAGTACTTC

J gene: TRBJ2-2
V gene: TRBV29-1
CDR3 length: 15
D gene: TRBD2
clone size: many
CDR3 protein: CSVIRAGEETGELFF
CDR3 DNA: TGCAGCGTAATCCGAGCGGGAGAGGAAACCGGGGAGCTGTTTTTT

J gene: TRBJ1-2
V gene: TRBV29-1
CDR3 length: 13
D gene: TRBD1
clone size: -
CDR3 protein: CSVEDRESYGYTF
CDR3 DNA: TGCAGCGTTGAGGACAGGGAAAGCTATGGCTACACCTTC

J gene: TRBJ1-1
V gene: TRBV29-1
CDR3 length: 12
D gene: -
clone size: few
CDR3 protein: CSAQWGNTEAFF
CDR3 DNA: TGCAGCGCCCAATGGGGGAACACTGAAGCTTTCTTT

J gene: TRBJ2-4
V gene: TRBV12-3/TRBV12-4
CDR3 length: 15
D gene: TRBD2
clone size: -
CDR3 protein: CASSRTSGNPHIQYF
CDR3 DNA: TGTGCCAGCAGTCGGACTAGCGGGAACCCCCACATTCAGTACTTC

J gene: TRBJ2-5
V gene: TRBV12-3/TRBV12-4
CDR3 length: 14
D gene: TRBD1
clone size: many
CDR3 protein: CASHPRGPSETQYF
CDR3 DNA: TGTGCCAGTCATCCCAGGGGGCCGTCAGAGACCCAGTACTTC

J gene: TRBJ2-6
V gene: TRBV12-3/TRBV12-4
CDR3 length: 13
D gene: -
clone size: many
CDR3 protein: CASNQGHFNVLTF
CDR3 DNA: TGTGCCAGCAATCAAGGACACTTCAACGTCCTGACTTTC

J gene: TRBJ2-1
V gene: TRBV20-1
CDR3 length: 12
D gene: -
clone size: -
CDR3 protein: CSARPGGHEQFF
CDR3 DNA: TGCAGTGCTAGGCCCGGAGGGCATGAGCAGTTCTTC

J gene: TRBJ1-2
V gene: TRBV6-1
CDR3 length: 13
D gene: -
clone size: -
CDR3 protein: CASSPDRIRGYTF
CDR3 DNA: TGTGCCAGCAGTCCCGACAGGATACGTGGCTACACCTTC

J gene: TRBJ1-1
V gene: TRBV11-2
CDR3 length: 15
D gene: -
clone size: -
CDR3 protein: CASSPWPRGNTEAFF
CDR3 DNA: TGTGCCAGCAGCCCCTGGCCACGGGGGAACACTGAAGCTTTCTTT

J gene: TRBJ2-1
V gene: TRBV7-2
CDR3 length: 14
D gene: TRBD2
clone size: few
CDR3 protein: CASTRLAAEYEQFF
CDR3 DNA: TGTGCCAGCACCAGACTAGCGGCAGAATACGAGCAGTTCTTC

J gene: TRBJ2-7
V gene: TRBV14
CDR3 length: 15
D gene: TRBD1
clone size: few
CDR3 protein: CASSEPGGYSYEQYF
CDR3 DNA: TGTGCCAGCAGCGAACCAGGGGGATACTCCTACGAGCAGTACTTC

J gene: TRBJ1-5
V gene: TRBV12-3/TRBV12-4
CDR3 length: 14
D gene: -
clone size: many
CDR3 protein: CASSLFSSNQPQHF
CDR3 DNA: TGTGCCAGCAGTTTATTTTCCAGCAATCAGCCCCAGCATTTT

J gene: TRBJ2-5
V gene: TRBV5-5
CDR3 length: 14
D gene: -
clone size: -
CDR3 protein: CASSRIVGEETQYF
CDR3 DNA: TGTGCCAGCAGCCGAATAGTGGGCGAAGAGACCCAGTACTTC

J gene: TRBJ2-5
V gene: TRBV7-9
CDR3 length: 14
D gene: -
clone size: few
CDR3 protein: CASSLLGSPETQYF
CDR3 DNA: TGTGCCAGCAGCTTATTGGGTAGCCCAGAGACCCAGTACTTC

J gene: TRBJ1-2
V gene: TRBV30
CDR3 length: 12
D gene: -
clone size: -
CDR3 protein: CAWSTLSGGYTF
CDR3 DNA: TGTGCCTGGAGTACTTTAAGCGGTGGCTACACCTTC

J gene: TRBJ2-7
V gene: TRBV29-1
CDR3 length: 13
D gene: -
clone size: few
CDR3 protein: CSVGIENSYEQYF
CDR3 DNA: TGCAGCGTTGGTATAGAGAACTCCTACGAGCAGTACTTC

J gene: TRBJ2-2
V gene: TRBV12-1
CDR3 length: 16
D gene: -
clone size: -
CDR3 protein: CASRTDRAKNTGELFF
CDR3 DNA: TGTGCCAGCAGAACCGACAGGGCGAAGAACACCGGGGAGCTGTTTTTT

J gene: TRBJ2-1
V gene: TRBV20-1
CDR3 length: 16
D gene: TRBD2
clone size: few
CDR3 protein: CSARTSGRAAYNEQFF
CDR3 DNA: TGCAGTGCTAGGACTAGCGGGAGGGCGGCCTACAATGAGCAGTTCTTC

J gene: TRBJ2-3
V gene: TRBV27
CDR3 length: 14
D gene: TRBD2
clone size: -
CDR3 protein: CASKRLAGSDTQYF
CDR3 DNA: TGTGCCAGCAAGAGGCTAGCGGGCTCCGATACGCAGTATTTT

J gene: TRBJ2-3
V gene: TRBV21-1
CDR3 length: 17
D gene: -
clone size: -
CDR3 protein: CASSKGDPGTGKDTQYF
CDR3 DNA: TGTGCCAGCAGCAAAGGTGACCCCGGGACAGGGAAAGATACGCAGTATTTT

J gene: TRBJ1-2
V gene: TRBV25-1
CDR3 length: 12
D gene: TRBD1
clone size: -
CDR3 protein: CASSGGQYGYTF
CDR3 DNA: TGTGCCAGCAGTGGGGGACAGTATGGCTACACCTTC

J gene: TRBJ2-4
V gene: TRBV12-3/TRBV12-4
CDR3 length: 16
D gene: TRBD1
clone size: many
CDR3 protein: CASSRGTGVDKNIQYF
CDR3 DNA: TGTGCCAGCAGCAGAGGGACAGGGGTGGACAAAAACATTCAGTACTTC

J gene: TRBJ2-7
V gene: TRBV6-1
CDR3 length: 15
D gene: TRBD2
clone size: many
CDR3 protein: CASSDFRSGGYEQYF
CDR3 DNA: TGTGCCAGCAGTGATTTCCGGAGCGGGGGCTACGAGCAGTACTTC

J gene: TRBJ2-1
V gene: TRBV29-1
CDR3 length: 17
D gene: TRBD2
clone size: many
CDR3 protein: CSVARGLAGDGYNEQFF
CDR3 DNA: TGCAGCGTTGCCCGAGGACTAGCGGGAGACGGGTACAATGAGCAGTTCTTC

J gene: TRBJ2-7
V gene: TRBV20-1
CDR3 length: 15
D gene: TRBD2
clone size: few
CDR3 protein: CSAERTSGGTYEQYF
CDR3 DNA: TGCAGTGCTGAACGCACTAGCGGGGGCACCTACGAGCAGTACTTC

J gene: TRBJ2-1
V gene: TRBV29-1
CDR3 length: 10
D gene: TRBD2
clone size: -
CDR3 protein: CSGGGYEQFF
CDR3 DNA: TGCAGCGGGGGGGGGTATGAGCAGTTCTTC

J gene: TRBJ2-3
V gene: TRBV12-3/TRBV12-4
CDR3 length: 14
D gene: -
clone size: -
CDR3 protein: CASTFPGETDTQYF
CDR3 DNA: TGTGCCAGCACTTTTCCGGGGGAGACAGATACGCAGTATTTT

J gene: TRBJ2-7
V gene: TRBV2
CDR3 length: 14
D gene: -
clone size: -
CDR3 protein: CASRLDSYSYEQYF
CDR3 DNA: TGTGCCAGCAGGCTGGACAGTTACTCCTACGAGCAGTACTTC

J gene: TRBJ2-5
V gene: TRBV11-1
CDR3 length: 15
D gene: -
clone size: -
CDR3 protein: CASSPDVGYQETQYF
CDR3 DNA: TGTGCCAGCAGCCCAGATGTGGGGTACCAAGAGACCCAGTACTTC

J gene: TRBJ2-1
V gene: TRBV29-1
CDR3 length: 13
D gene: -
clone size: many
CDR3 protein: CSVGDSLNNEQFF
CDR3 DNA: TGCAGCGTAGGCGACAGCCTTAACAATGAGCAGTTCTTC

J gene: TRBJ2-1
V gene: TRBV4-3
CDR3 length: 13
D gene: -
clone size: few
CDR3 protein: CASSQDRGTEQFF
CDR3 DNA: TGCGCCAGCAGCCAAGATCGGGGGACTGAGCAGTTCTTC

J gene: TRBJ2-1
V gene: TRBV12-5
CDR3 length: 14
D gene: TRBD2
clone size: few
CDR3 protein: CASGLAGGYNEQFF
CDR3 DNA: TGTGCTAGTGGTTTAGCGGGAGGCTACAATGAGCAGTTCTTC

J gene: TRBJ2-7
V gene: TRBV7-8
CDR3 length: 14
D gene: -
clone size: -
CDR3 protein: CASSLYGTNYEQYF
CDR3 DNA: TGTGCCAGCAGCTTATACGGAACTAACTACGAGCAGTACTTC

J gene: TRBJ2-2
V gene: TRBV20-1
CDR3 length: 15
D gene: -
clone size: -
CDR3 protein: CSARALVGDTGELFF
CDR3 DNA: TGCAGTGCTAGAGCCCTAGTGGGGGACACCGGGGAGCTGTTTTTT

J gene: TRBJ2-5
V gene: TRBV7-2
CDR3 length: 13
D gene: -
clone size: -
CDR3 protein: CASREGAGETQYF
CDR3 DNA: TGTGCCAGCCGGGAGGGGGCAGGAGAGACCCAGTACTTC

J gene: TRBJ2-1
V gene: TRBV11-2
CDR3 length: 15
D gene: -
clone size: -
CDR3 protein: CASSLGRVGHSEQFF
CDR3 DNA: TGTGCCAGCAGCTTAGGCAGGGTAGGGCACAGTGAGCAGTTCTTC

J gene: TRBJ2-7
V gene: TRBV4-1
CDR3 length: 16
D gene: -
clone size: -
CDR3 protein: CASSQDVDRSSYEQYF
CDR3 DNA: TGCGCCAGCAGCCAAGATGTGGACAGAAGCTCCTACGAGCAGTACTTC

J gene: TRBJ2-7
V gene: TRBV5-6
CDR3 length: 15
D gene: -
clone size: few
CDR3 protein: CASSLSAGIGYEQYF
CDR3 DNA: TGTGCCAGCAGCTTGTCGGCAGGGATCGGCTACGAGCAGTACTTC

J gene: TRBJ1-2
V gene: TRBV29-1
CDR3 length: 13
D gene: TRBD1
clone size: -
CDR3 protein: CSVGDRSLAGYTF
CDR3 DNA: TGCAGCGTGGGGGACAGGTCTCTCGCTGGCTACACCTTC

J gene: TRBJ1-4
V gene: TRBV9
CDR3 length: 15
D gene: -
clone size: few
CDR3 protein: CASSASGTQNEKLFF
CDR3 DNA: TGTGCCAGCAGCGCCTCCGGGACGCAAAATGAAAAACTGTTTTTT

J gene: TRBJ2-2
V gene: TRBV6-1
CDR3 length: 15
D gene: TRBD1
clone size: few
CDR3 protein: CASREDRARTGELFF
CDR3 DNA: TGTGCCAGCAGAGAAGACAGGGCTCGGACCGGGGAGCTGTTTTTT

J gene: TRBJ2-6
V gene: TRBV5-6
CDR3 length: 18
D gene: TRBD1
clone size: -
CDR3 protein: CASSVSGQGATGANVLTF
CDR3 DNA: TGTGCCAGCAGCGTGTCGGGACAGGGGGCAACTGGGGCCAACGTCCTGACTTTC

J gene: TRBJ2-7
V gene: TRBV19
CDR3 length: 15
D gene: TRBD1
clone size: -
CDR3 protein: CASSAPGQGDVEQYF
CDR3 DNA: TGTGCCAGTAGTGCACCGGGGCAGGGGGACGTTGAGCAGTACTTC

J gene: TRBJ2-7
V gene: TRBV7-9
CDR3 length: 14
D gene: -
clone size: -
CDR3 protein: CASSPPWDLGEQYF
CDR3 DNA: TGTGCCAGCAGCCCCCCGTGGGATCTTGGAGAGCAGTACTTC

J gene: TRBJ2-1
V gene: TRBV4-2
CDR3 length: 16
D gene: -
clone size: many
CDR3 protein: CASSLLGERIYNEQFF
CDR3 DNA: TGTGCCAGCAGCCTTTTAGGGGAGCGCATCTACAATGAGCAGTTCTTC

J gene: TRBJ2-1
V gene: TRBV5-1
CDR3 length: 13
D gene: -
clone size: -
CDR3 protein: CASSLDPRNEQFF
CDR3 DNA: TGCGCCAGCAGCTTGGATCCGCGCAATGAGCAGTTCTTC

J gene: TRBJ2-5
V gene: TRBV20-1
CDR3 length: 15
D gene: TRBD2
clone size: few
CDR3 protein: CSASRLAGGAETQYF
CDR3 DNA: TGCAGTGCTTCTCGACTAGCGGGAGGTGCAGAGACCCAGTACTTC